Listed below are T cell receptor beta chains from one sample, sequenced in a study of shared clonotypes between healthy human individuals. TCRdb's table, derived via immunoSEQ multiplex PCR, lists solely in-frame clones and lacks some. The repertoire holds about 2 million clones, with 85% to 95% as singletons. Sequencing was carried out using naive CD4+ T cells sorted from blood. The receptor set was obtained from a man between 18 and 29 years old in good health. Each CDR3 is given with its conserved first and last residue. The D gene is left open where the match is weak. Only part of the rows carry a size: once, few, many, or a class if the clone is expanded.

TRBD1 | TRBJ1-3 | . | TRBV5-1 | CASSLEGTGSGNTIYF | TGCGCCAGCAGCTTGGAGGGGACAGGCTCTGGAAACACCATATATTTT
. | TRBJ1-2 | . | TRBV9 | CASSVRTGDGYTF | TGTGCCAGCAGCGTCCGGACGGGAGATGGCTACACCTTC
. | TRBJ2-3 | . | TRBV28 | CASTTRRDGVTDTQYF | TGTGCCAGCACCACCAGGCGCGACGGGGTCACAGATACGCAGTATTTT
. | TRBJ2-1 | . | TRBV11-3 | CASSPMGPGGTYNEQFF | TGTGCCAGCTCACCAATGGGTCCGGGTGGCACCTACAATGAGCAGTTCTTC
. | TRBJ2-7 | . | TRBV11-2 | CASSLDSFYEQYF | TGTGCCAGCAGCTTAGACAGCTTCTACGAGCAGTACTTC
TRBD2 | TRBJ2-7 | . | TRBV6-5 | CASLAANGGGQYF | TGTGCCAGCCTTGCGGCTAACGGGGGGGGGCAGTACTTC
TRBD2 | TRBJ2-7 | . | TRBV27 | CASSLAGAMGEQYF | TGTGCCAGCAGTTTGGCGGGAGCTATGGGAGAGCAGTACTTC
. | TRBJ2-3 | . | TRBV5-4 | CASSLRTKEITDTQYF | TGTGCCAGCAGCCTCCGGACTAAGGAAATCACAGATACGCAGTATTTT
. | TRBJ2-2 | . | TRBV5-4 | CASSFTGRGPGELFF | TGTGCCAGCAGCTTTACTGGGCGGGGCCCCGGGGAGCTGTTTTTT
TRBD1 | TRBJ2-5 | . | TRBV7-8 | CASSRRQGAGETQYF | TGTGCCAGCAGCCGGAGACAGGGGGCGGGAGAGACCCAGTACTTC
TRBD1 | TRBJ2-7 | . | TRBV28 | CASSPGQKFYEQYF | TGTGCCAGCAGTCCGGGACAGAAGTTTTACGAGCAGTACTTC
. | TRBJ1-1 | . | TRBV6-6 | CASSYRANTEAFF | TGTGCCAGCAGTTACAGGGCCAACACTGAAGCTTTCTTT
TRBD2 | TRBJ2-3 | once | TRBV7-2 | CASSLGLAGSADTQYF | TGTGCCAGCAGCTTAGGGCTAGCGGGTTCGGCAGATACGCAGTATTTT
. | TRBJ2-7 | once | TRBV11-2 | CASSLRIVEEREQYF | TGTGCCAGCAGCTTACGTATAGTCGAAGAGAGAGAACAGTACTTC
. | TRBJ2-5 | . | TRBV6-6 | CASSPSRTDQETQYF | TGTGCCAGCAGCCCCTCCCGGACAGACCAAGAGACCCAGTACTTC
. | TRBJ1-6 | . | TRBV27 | CASSLWPGSSYNSPLHF | TGTGCTAGCAGTTTATGGCCGGGGAGCTCCTATAATTCACCCCTCCACTTT
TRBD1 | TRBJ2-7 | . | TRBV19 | CASRGSRTGREQYF | TGTGCCAGTAGGGGAAGTCGGACAGGGCGGGAGCAGTACTTC
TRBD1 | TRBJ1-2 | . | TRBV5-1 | CASSLGTGLPYGYTF | TGCGCCAGCAGCTTGGGGACAGGGCTCCCCTATGGCTACACCTTC
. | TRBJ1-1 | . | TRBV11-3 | CASSSDGPNTEAFF | TGTGCCAGCAGCTCCGATGGCCCGAACACTGAAGCTTTCTTT
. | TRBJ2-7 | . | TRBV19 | CASSRVAYYEQYF | TGTGCCAGTAGTCGCGTAGCGTACTACGAGCAGTACTTC
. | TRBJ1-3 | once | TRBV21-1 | CASSIFRDTSGNTIYF | TGTGCCAGCAGCATCTTCCGGGACACCTCTGGAAACACCATATATTTT
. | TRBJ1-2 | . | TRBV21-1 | CASSNGDSNYGYTF | TGTGCCAGCAGCAATGGGGACAGTAACTATGGCTACACCTTC
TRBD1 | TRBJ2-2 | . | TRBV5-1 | CASSRGTDTGELFF | TGCGCCAGCAGCCGAGGGACAGACACCGGGGAGCTGTTTTTT
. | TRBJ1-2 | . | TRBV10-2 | CASSEVRDYGYTF | TGCGCCAGCAGTGAGGTCAGGGACTATGGCTACACCTTC